A single sample is the source of the 28 T cell receptor beta chains below, sequenced in a study of T cell responses to AZD1222 COVID-19 vaccine. The repertoire was sequenced with immunoSEQ multiplex PCR; TCRdb's copy has only in-frame clones and lacks some. Among around 150,000 clones listed, about 90% were seen once. Sequences were derived from peripheral blood, sampled 28 days after the second AZD1222 dose. The source is an adult who received the AZD1222 COVID-19 vaccine.

The CDR3 reads CASSLEGRGLENIQYF. Here the CDR3 DNA reads TGTGCCAGCAGCTTAGAGGGCAGGGGGCTTGAGAACATTCAGTACTTC. The chain uses TRBV7-8 and TRBJ2-4; 8 bases agree with TRBD1. Germline V gene data show CDR1 as SGHVS and CDR2 as FQNEAQ. Trimming at V came to 1 base and at J to 7 bases, leaving 9 bases not matched to a gene. The CDR3 consists of 16 residues.

The chain is built from TRBV19 and TRBJ1-1; D not resolved. V shed 3 bases and J shed 1 base, with 9 bases lying between them. The germline gives CDR1 LNHDA, CDR2 SQIVND (reference sequence). This CDR3 is built from 14 residues. CDR3 protein: CASSIYAKNTEAFF. The CDR3 nucleotides read TGTGCCAGTAGTATCTATGCCAAGAACACTGAAGCTTTCTTT.

The chain couples TRBV5-8 to TRBJ1-1; D gene unclear. Germline CDR1 and CDR2: SGHTS and YDEGEE. The CDR3 runs 12 residues. V gave up 2 bases and J gave up 5 bases, with 7 bases separating them. This CDR3 reads CASSFSGTEAFF. CDR3 nucleotide sequence: TGTGCCAGCAGCTTTTCGGGGACTGAAGCTTTCTTT.

The rearrangement uses TRBV19 and TRBJ1-5, with 7 bases identical to TRBD1. Trimming removed 7 bases from V and 7 bases from J; junction bases left unmatched: 16. From germline, CDR1 is LNHDA and CDR2 SQIVND (reference sequence). The CDR3 loop spans 16 amino acids. The CDR3 here is CASNPQETGSSQPQHF. CDR3 DNA: TGTGCCAGTAACCCGCAGGAGACAGGGTCATCCCAGCCCCAGCATTTT.

The chain has TRBV10-3 and TRBJ1-2, with a tentative D call TRBD1 (5 bases). The CDR3 is made up of 15 amino acids. Germline V gene sequence: CDR1 ENHRY, CDR2 SYGVKD. Trimming took 0 bases from V and 9 from J, leaving 17 bases between them. This CDR3 reads CAISESGLGKESYTF. Written as DNA, the CDR3 is TGTGCCATCAGTGAGTCGGGACTGGGGAAGGAGAGCTACACCTTC.

The CDR3 DNA follows: TGTGCCAGCAGCTTAGGGTACTCATTGGAGACCCAGTACTTC. Protein: CASSLGYSLETQYF. This chain joins TRBV7-2 and TRBJ2-5; D is unclear. From germline, CDR1 is SGHTA and CDR2 FQGNSA. Trimming shortened V by 1 base and J by 5 bases, and 11 bases separated the two germline ends. The CDR3 runs 14 residues. The full variable domain, with the rest looked up from reference TRBV7-2 and TRBJ2-5, is GAGVSQSPSNKVTEKGKDVELRCDPISGHTALYWYRQSLGQGLEFLIYFQGNSAPDKSGLPSDRFSAERTGGSVSTLTIQRTQQEDSAVYLCASSLGYSLETQYFGPGTRLLVL.

CDR3 in DNA: TGCGCCAGCAGCCGACAGAACACTAATGAAAAACTGTTTTTT. It specifies CASSRQNTNEKLFF. The V gene is TRBV5-1, the J gene TRBJ1-4; weak D call: TRBD1 (5 bases). CDR1 and CDR2 from the germline V gene are SGHRS and YFSETQ. The CDR3 totals 14 residues. V was shortened by 4 bases and J by 2 bases, with 9 bases between the two germline ends.

V and J are TRBV15 and TRBJ1-6; D gene ambiguous. The CDR3 contains 17 residues. Deletions cut 8 bases from V and 3 bases from J, with 20 bases between. Germline CDR1 reads LNHNV; CDR2 reads YYDKDF (reference sequence). This CDR3 is CATHNTTDSLYNSPLHF. The CDR3 nucleotides are TGTGCCACCCACAACACCACAGATTCTCTCTATAATTCACCCCTCCACTTT.

The CDR3 DNA follows: TGTGCCAGCAGCGTAGGGGACAGGGGAAATGAAAAACTGTTTTTT. Residues: CASSVGDRGNEKLFF. The gene calls are TRBV9 and TRBJ1-4, with 10 bases fitting TRBD1. The CDR3 covers 15 residues. Per germline, CDR1 SGDLS and CDR2 YYNGEE. The trim removed 0 bases at V and 5 bases at J, leaving 1 base unmatched.

This clone was observed a few times. The chain couples TRBV19 to TRBJ1-1; TRBD1 aligns across 7 bases. After removal of 6 bases from V and 3 bases from J, the junction contained 10 bases not matched to a gene. The CDR3 length is 15 residues. Germline CDR1 LNHDA, CDR2 SQIVND (reference sequence). The CDR3 protein is CASSHLPTGYTEAFF. CDR3 DNA sequence: TGTGCCAGTAGCCACCTTCCGACAGGGTACACTGAAGCTTTCTTT.

This clone was recorded once. The rearrangement uses TRBV21-1 and TRBJ1-6; whether TRBD1, the table's D call, matches the DNA was not checked. TRBV21-1 counts as a pseudogene. The CDR3 consists of 13 residues. The CDR3 DNA sequence: TGTGCCACCCTAACACAGGTCAATTCACCCCTCCACTTT. Amino acids: CATLTQVNSPLHF.

The DNA for the CDR3 is TGTGCCAGCAGCCCGGACAGGGGATACACTGAAGCTTTCTTT. Protein: CASSPDRGYTEAFF. The gene calls are TRBV3-1 (or the pseudogene TRBV3-2) and TRBJ1-1; 9 bases align to TRBD1. With 4 bases clipped from V and 3 bases from J, the junction kept 3 bases outside the gene matches. The CDR3 covers 14 residues. CDR1 is LGHDT, CDR2 YNNKEL, per germline (reference sequence).

V gene TRBV2 combines with J gene TRBJ2-7; D unresolved. From germline, CDR1 is SNHLY and CDR2 FYNNEI. This CDR3 has 12 amino acids. Trimming pared 5 bases from V and 3 bases from J, leaving 8 bases between. CDR3 protein: CASSYTDYEQYF. In nucleotides, the CDR3 is TGTGCCAGCAGTTATACAGACTACGAGCAGTACTTC.

The J gene is TRBJ1-1, the V gene TRBV7-6; D not resolved. CDR3 length: 13 residues. Trimming stripped 1 base from V and 4 bases from J, with 7 bases between. CDR1 and CDR2 from the germline V gene are SGHVS and FNYEAQ. CDR3 DNA sequence: TGTGCCAGCAGCTTAGAGCAGTCCACTGAAGCTTTCTTT. Translated: CASSLEQSTEAFF.

V usage is TRBV5-6 and J usage is TRBJ2-7; D gene ambiguous. This CDR3 has 15 amino acids. Per the germline V gene, CDR1 is SGHDT and CDR2 is YYEEEE. With 4 bases removed from V and 9 bases from J, the gap between germline ends came to 23 bases. Here the CDR3 DNA reads TGTGCCAGCAGCATCAAAACGGGCCCTCCCAGAGGGCAGTACTTC. Translation: CASSIKTGPPRGQYF.

The V gene is TRBV19, the J gene TRBJ1-2, with 7 positions matching TRBD1. Germline loops: CDR1 LNHDA, CDR2 SQIVND (reference sequence). This CDR3 has 14 residues. Germline trimming cut 3 bases from V and 8 bases from J; bases unmatched to any gene: 9. In nucleotides, the CDR3 is TGTGCCAGTAGTATTGGCCAGGGGGTATGGGGCTACACCTTC. Encoded protein: CASSIGQGVWGYTF.

The genes are TRBV19 and TRBJ1-5; D gene ambiguous. This CDR3 region has 14 residues. CDR1 and CDR2 (germline): LNHDA, SQIVND (reference sequence). V gave up 7 bases and J gave up 7 bases, with 17 bases separating them. CDR3 in DNA: TGTGCCAGTAAAATTGGCCTGGTGGAGCAGCCCCAGCATTTT. Translated, it gives CASKIGLVEQPQHF.

The CDR3 DNA sequence: TGTGCCAGCAGCAAGCGGGGGGTGAACACCGGGGAGCTGTTTTTT. This sequence encodes CASSKRGVNTGELFF. This chain connects TRBV2 to TRBJ2-2; 9 positions agree with TRBD2. This CDR3 is 15 amino acids long. Germline CDR1 SNHLY, CDR2 FYNNEI. J was trimmed by 1 base and V by 6 bases; bases with no gene match: 3.

This clone was recorded only once. The rearrangement joins TRBV28 to TRBJ1-2; a weak D match, TRBD1 (5 bases). The CDR3 consists of 14 residues. Trimming took off 7 bases at V and 8 bases at J, with 20 bases between the two ends. Germline lookup yields CDR1 MDHEN and CDR2 SYDVKM. The CDR3 sequence is CASTSSGQGGGYTF. In DNA, the CDR3 is TGTGCCAGCACATCGAGCGGGCAGGGTGGAGGCTACACCTTC.

This clone has just a few counts. Other nucleotide sequences in the sample specify the same CDR3. The chain links TRBV7-9 to TRBJ1-1; 8 nucleotides line up with TRBD1. The V and J ends lost 5 bases and 2 bases, in that order; junction bases with no gene match: 7. CDR1 is SEHNR, CDR2 FQNEAQ, per germline (reference sequence). The CDR3 runs 15 residues. The CDR3 region is CASSPWTGLNTEAFF. CDR3 nucleotide sequence: TGTGCCAGCAGCCCCTGGACAGGGCTTAACACTGAAGCTTTCTTT.

The V and J genes are TRBV4-2 and TRBJ1-4; 10 bases fit TRBD1. The V gene's germline CDR1 is LGHNA and CDR2 YNFKEQ. The V and J ends lost 0 bases and 7 bases, in that order; junction bases with no gene match: 8. CDR3 size: 17 residues. CDR3 sequence reads: CASSQDGRQGASEKLFF. The CDR3 DNA reads TGTGCCAGCAGCCAAGATGGAAGACAGGGGGCCTCTGAAAAACTGTTTTTT.

Note on this clone: Within the sample, other DNA sequences also encode this same CDR3. The DNA for the CDR3 is TGTGCCAGCTCACCACCATCCGGAGGAGATACGCAGTATTTT. Translated, it gives CASSPPSGGDTQYF. The J gene is TRBJ2-3, the V gene TRBV18; the D gene is possibly TRBD2 (5 bases). V lost 0 bases and J lost 5, with 9 bases in between. The CDR3 is made up of 14 amino acids. Germline lookup yields CDR1 KGHSH and CDR2 LQKENI.

This chain joins TRBV27 and TRBJ1-6, with a weak D call TRBD1 (6 bases). CDR3 length: 14 amino acids. Per the germline V gene, CDR1 is MNHEY and CDR2 is SMNVEV (reference sequence). Trimming left V 5 bases short and J 7 bases short, with 12 bases between. CDR3 residues: CASSTGRENSPLHF. The CDR3 DNA is TGTGCCAGCAGTACAGGGAGGGAGAATTCACCCCTCCACTTT.

The rearrangement links TRBV5-4 to TRBJ2-5; perhaps TRBD1 as D (5 bases). Between the trimmed V and J ends, which lost 5 bases and 4 bases, there was a span of 18 bases. This CDR3 is built from 15 residues. Germline lookup yields CDR1 SGHNT and CDR2 YYREEE (reference sequence). The CDR3 DNA reads TGTGCCAGCAGTCAAGAATTAGGCAGGGCAGAGACCCAGTACTTC. It codes for CASSQELGRAETQYF.

This clone appeared once. The chain combines TRBV24-1 with TRBJ2-3; 8 nucleotides line up with TRBD1. The V gene end was trimmed by 5 bases and the J gene end by 3 bases; junction bases not matched to a gene: 9. This CDR3 has 16 residues. CDR1 KGHDR and CDR2 SFDVKD come from the germline V gene. As DNA, the CDR3 is TGTGCCACCAGTGGGGAGTCGACAGGGGCAACAGATACGCAGTATTTT. Translated: CATSGESTGATDTQYF.

The chain couples TRBV2 to TRBJ1-5; unclear D gene. The CDR3 spans 17 residues. With 7 bases removed from V and 2 bases from J, the gap between germline ends came to 21 bases. Per the germline V gene, CDR1 is SNHLY and CDR2 is FYNNEI. The CDR3 here is CASTGESHLWGNQPQHF. The CDR3 bases are TGTGCCAGCACAGGCGAAAGTCATCTCTGGGGCAATCAGCCCCAGCATTTT.

The chain uses TRBV11-2 and TRBJ1-2; no clear D gene. The germline gives CDR1 SGHAT, CDR2 FQNNGV. The CDR3 totals 11 residues. V lost 6 bases to trimming and J lost 4 bases, with 6 bases between them. The CDR3 loop reads CASSSVYGYTF. The CDR3 bases are TGTGCCAGCAGTTCTGTCTATGGCTACACCTTC.

Here the CDR3 DNA reads TGTGCCAGCAGCTCTACATCGGGCACAGATACGCAGTATTTT. Its protein product is CASSSTSGTDTQYF. The chain combines TRBV5-4 with TRBJ2-3; D gene unclear. The CDR3 has 14 residues. Per germline, CDR1 SGHNT and CDR2 YYREEE (reference sequence). Between the trimmed V and J ends, which lost 3 bases and 1 base, there was a span of 9 bases.